The rows below give T cell receptor beta chains drawn from one sample of a study of CD8 T cells in ankylosing spondylitis. A single record per CDR3 protein comes from TCRdb applying MiXCR to the 5' RACE reads. The table has 200,000 to 250,000 distinct CDR3 sequences, roughly 24% seen once. Sequences were obtained from blood, either unsorted or a sorted T cell fraction (not recorded which). These TCRs come from a male donor with ankylosing spondylitis or in good health (not recorded which). CDR3s include the opening cysteine and the closing phenylalanine or tryptophan. The D gene is left open where the match is weak. Rows may omit the clone size; those that give it use once, few, many or a size class.

D gene: TRBD2; clone size: .; J gene: TRBJ2-1; V gene: TRBV20-1; CDR3 DNA: TGCAGTGCTGGGAACAGCGGGAGGGCGCATGAGCAGTTCTTC; CDR3 protein: CSAGNSGRAHEQFF
D gene: .; clone size: .; J gene: TRBJ1-2; V gene: TRBV12-3/TRBV12-4; CDR3 DNA: TGTGCCAGCAGTGACCGGGACCTAACGGCGGTATACACCTTC; CDR3 protein: CASSDRDLTAVYTF
D gene: TRBD1; clone size: once; J gene: TRBJ2-5; V gene: TRBV5-6; CDR3 DNA: TGTGCCAGCAGCCTGGGACAGATCCTACAAGAGACCCAGTACTTC; CDR3 protein: CASSLGQILQETQYF
D gene: .; clone size: many; J gene: TRBJ2-5; V gene: TRBV10-3; CDR3 DNA: TGTGCCATCAGTGAGAGGTCTGGGGGCCGGGAGACCCAGTACTTC; CDR3 protein: CAISERSGGRETQYF
D gene: .; clone size: many; J gene: TRBJ1-2; V gene: TRBV18; CDR3 DNA: TGTGCCAGCTCAGGGACCTACAACTATGGCTACACCTTC; CDR3 protein: CASSGTYNYGYTF
D gene: .; clone size: .; J gene: TRBJ2-6; V gene: TRBV13; CDR3 DNA: TGTGCCAGCAGCGCCAGGACTCTCAACTCTGGGGCCAACGTCCTGACTTTC; CDR3 protein: CASSARTLNSGANVLTF
D gene: .; clone size: many; J gene: TRBJ1-2; V gene: TRBV28; CDR3 DNA: TGTGCCAGCAGTTACCAGGGCGGCGGCTACACCTTC; CDR3 protein: CASSYQGGGYTF
D gene: .; clone size: many; J gene: TRBJ2-1; V gene: TRBV11-2; CDR3 DNA: TGTGCCAGCCTCAGCGGTTACAATGAGCAGTTCTTC; CDR3 protein: CASLSGYNEQFF
D gene: TRBD2; clone size: many; J gene: TRBJ2-7; V gene: TRBV4-2; CDR3 DNA: TGTGCCAGCAGCTCGACTAGCGAAACCTACGAGCAGTACTTC; CDR3 protein: CASSSTSETYEQYF
D gene: .; clone size: many; J gene: TRBJ2-2; V gene: TRBV7-8; CDR3 DNA: TGTGCCAGCAGCTTAAGTGGACCGAACACCGGGGAGCTGTTTTTT; CDR3 protein: CASSLSGPNTGELFF
D gene: TRBD2; clone size: .; J gene: TRBJ2-7; V gene: TRBV20-1; CDR3 DNA: TGCAGTGCTAGGCCTAGCGGGTATCAAATCTCCTACGAGCAGTACTTC; CDR3 protein: CSARPSGYQISYEQYF
D gene: .; clone size: .; J gene: TRBJ2-5; V gene: TRBV15; CDR3 DNA: TGTGCCACCAGCAGAGGAGTAGACCAACAAGAGACCCAGTACTTC; CDR3 protein: CATSRGVDQQETQYF
D gene: .; clone size: .; J gene: TRBJ2-7; V gene: TRBV20-1; CDR3 DNA: TGCAGTGCCGCGACCAATCCCACCCATGTCGGGACGCCCGAGCAGTACTTC; CDR3 protein: CSAATNPTHVGTPEQYF
D gene: TRBD1; clone size: many; J gene: TRBJ2-7; V gene: TRBV5-8; CDR3 DNA: TGTGCCAGCAGCGCGGACAGGGCAATTTTCTACGAGCAGTACTTC; CDR3 protein: CASSADRAIFYEQYF
D gene: TRBD1; clone size: many; J gene: TRBJ1-6; V gene: TRBV25-1; CDR3 DNA: TGTGCCAGCCGGGGACAGGTTAATTCACCCCTCCACTTT; CDR3 protein: CASRGQVNSPLHF
D gene: .; clone size: many; J gene: TRBJ2-1; V gene: TRBV12-3/TRBV12-4; CDR3 DNA: TGTGCCAGCACCATGGTGGGGTCGAATGAGCAGTTCTTC; CDR3 protein: CASTMVGSNEQFF
D gene: TRBD2; clone size: many; J gene: TRBJ2-2; V gene: TRBV12-3/TRBV12-4; CDR3 DNA: TGTGCCAGCAGTTCTAGCGGGAGGGCCGTAGAGGAGCTGTTTTTT; CDR3 protein: CASSSSGRAVEELFF
D gene: .; clone size: many; J gene: TRBJ1-2; V gene: TRBV6-1; CDR3 DNA: TGTGCCAGCAGTCCACGGGGCTGGGATGGCTACACCTTC; CDR3 protein: CASSPRGWDGYTF
D gene: TRBD1; clone size: many; J gene: TRBJ2-1; V gene: TRBV5-6; CDR3 DNA: TGTGCCAGCAGGAGATACGGGACAGCTGGGTACAATGAGCAGTTCTTC; CDR3 protein: CASRRYGTAGYNEQFF
D gene: .; clone size: many; J gene: TRBJ2-1; V gene: TRBV18; CDR3 DNA: TGTGCCAGCTCACCATCGGGTGAGCAGTTCTTC; CDR3 protein: CASSPSGEQFF
D gene: .; clone size: many; J gene: TRBJ2-1; V gene: TRBV12-3/TRBV12-4; CDR3 DNA: TGTGCCAGCAGTTACCGCCGCGACTTCCTGAATGAGCAGTTCTTC; CDR3 protein: CASSYRRDFLNEQFF
D gene: TRBD2; clone size: few; J gene: TRBJ2-5; V gene: TRBV20-1; CDR3 DNA: TGCAGTGCTAGTGGGGCTAGCGGGGATCAAGAGACCCAGTACTTC; CDR3 protein: CSASGASGDQETQYF
D gene: .; clone size: .; J gene: TRBJ1-1; V gene: TRBV12-3/TRBV12-4; CDR3 DNA: TGTGCCAGCAGTACCGGTGGGACTGAAGCTTTCTTT; CDR3 protein: CASSTGGTEAFF
D gene: TRBD2; clone size: .; J gene: TRBJ2-5; V gene: TRBV20-1; CDR3 DNA: TGCAGTGCTCATAGCGGGAAAGGGACCCAGTACTTC; CDR3 protein: CSAHSGKGTQYF
D gene: .; clone size: many; J gene: TRBJ2-5; V gene: TRBV5-6; CDR3 DNA: TGTGCCAGCAGCTTGTGGGCGGGGCATGGGATCGAGACCCAGTACTTC; CDR3 protein: CASSLWAGHGIETQYF
D gene: .; clone size: .; J gene: TRBJ2-3; V gene: TRBV12-3/TRBV12-4; CDR3 DNA: TGTGCCAGCAGATCGTCGGAGACAACGTCAGATACGCAGTATTTT; CDR3 protein: CASRSSETTSDTQYF
D gene: .; clone size: many; J gene: TRBJ2-7; V gene: TRBV20-1; CDR3 DNA: TGCAGTGCTAGAAAGCCAGCGACCCACGAGCAGTACTTC; CDR3 protein: CSARKPATHEQYF
D gene: .; clone size: many; J gene: TRBJ1-2; V gene: TRBV20-1; CDR3 DNA: TGCAGCCTCAGGCGTGAGATGGGCTATGGCTACACCTTC; CDR3 protein: CSLRREMGYGYTF
D gene: TRBD2; clone size: .; J gene: TRBJ2-1; V gene: TRBV9; CDR3 DNA: TGTGCCAGCAGCGATGGGACTAGCGGGATCTCCTACAATGAGCAGTTCTTC; CDR3 protein: CASSDGTSGISYNEQFF
D gene: TRBD1; clone size: .; J gene: TRBJ1-2; V gene: TRBV28; CDR3 DNA: TGTGCCAGCAGGTATCAGGGGGGCCGCTATGGCTACACCTTC; CDR3 protein: CASRYQGGRYGYTF
D gene: .; clone size: .; J gene: TRBJ2-1; V gene: TRBV29-1; CDR3 DNA: TGCAGCGTTGAAAGACAGATCAATGAGCAGTTCTTC; CDR3 protein: CSVERQINEQFF
D gene: .; clone size: .; J gene: TRBJ2-1; V gene: TRBV5-5; CDR3 DNA: TGTGCCAGCAGCTTGGTCACGGAGCTACTCGGCAATGAGCAGTTCTTC; CDR3 protein: CASSLVTELLGNEQFF
D gene: .; clone size: many; J gene: TRBJ1-5; V gene: TRBV15; CDR3 DNA: TGTGCCACCAGCAGAGATTATGAGCAGCCCCAGCATTTT; CDR3 protein: CATSRDYEQPQHF
D gene: .; clone size: few; J gene: TRBJ2-3; V gene: TRBV5-1; CDR3 DNA: TGCGCCAGCAGCTTGGATGGATCATGGGATACGCAGTATTTT; CDR3 protein: CASSLDGSWDTQYF
D gene: TRBD1; clone size: .; J gene: TRBJ1-2; V gene: TRBV29-1; CDR3 DNA: TGCAGCGTTGAAGTTAGGGGGACAGGGGCTAACTATGGCTACACCTTC; CDR3 protein: CSVEVRGTGANYGYTF
D gene: .; clone size: .; J gene: TRBJ1-1; V gene: TRBV29-1; CDR3 DNA: TGCAGCGTCCTGACAGGTCGGGGCACTGAAGCTTTCTTT; CDR3 protein: CSVLTGRGTEAFF
D gene: TRBD2; clone size: few; J gene: TRBJ2-1; V gene: TRBV12-3/TRBV12-4; CDR3 DNA: TGTGCCATCAGGTTTTTTTTAACTAGCGGCCCCAAGTCGGTTAATGAGCAGTTCTTC; CDR3 protein: CAIRFFLTSGPKSVNEQFF
D gene: TRBD2; clone size: .; J gene: TRBJ2-1; V gene: TRBV10-3; CDR3 DNA: TGTGCCATCAGTGCCGGGACTAGTACCCCCAATGAGCAGTTCTTC; CDR3 protein: CAISAGTSTPNEQFF
D gene: .; clone size: many; J gene: TRBJ1-4; V gene: TRBV4-3; CDR3 DNA: TGCGCCAGCAGCCAAGGGGTGAGAGTTGGCCAGGGAGGTGAAAAACTGTTTTTT; CDR3 protein: CASSQGVRVGQGGEKLFF
D gene: TRBD2; clone size: .; J gene: TRBJ2-5; V gene: TRBV20-1; CDR3 DNA: TGCAGTGCCTTGGGGCTAGCGGGCGGAGAGACCCAGTACTTC; CDR3 protein: CSALGLAGGETQYF
D gene: .; clone size: few; J gene: TRBJ2-7; V gene: TRBV11-1; CDR3 DNA: TGTGCCAGCAGCCACGTGGGGGGGGCGGTGGTAGGGGCCCCATACGAGCAGTACTTC; CDR3 protein: CASSHVGGAVVGAPYEQYF
D gene: TRBD1; clone size: .; J gene: TRBJ1-4; V gene: TRBV10-3; CDR3 DNA: TGTGCCATCGCACAGGGGATGAGCAATGAAAAACTGTTTTTT; CDR3 protein: CAIAQGMSNEKLFF
D gene: .; clone size: many; J gene: TRBJ2-2; V gene: TRBV20-1; CDR3 DNA: TGCAGTGCTAGAGAGGCGGGCCCGAACACCGGGGAGCTGTTTTTT; CDR3 protein: CSAREAGPNTGELFF
D gene: .; clone size: many; J gene: TRBJ1-1; V gene: TRBV29-1; CDR3 DNA: TGCAGCGCCCTAAACACTGAAGCTTTCTTT; CDR3 protein: CSALNTEAFF
D gene: .; clone size: .; J gene: TRBJ1-5; V gene: TRBV23-1; CDR3 DNA: TGCGCCAGCCGTATCCACAGGGACAATCAGCCCCAGCATTTT; CDR3 protein: CASRIHRDNQPQHF
D gene: .; clone size: .; J gene: TRBJ2-7; V gene: TRBV7-9; CDR3 DNA: TGTGCCAGCAGCCTTCATTTCTACGAGCAGTACTTC; CDR3 protein: CASSLHFYEQYF
D gene: .; clone size: .; J gene: TRBJ2-4; V gene: TRBV12-3/TRBV12-4; CDR3 DNA: TGTGCCAGCAGCCATCGAAACAGGGAACCCATTCAGTACTTC; CDR3 protein: CASSHRNREPIQYF
D gene: TRBD2; clone size: many; J gene: TRBJ2-1; V gene: TRBV28; CDR3 DNA: TGTGCCAGCAGTTTAAGCCTAGCGGGAGGAGGGCGCCTTGAGTTCTTC; CDR3 protein: CASSLSLAGGGRLEFF
D gene: TRBD1; clone size: .; J gene: TRBJ1-1; V gene: TRBV7-2; CDR3 DNA: TGTGCCAGCAGCTTACGGGACAGGGGTTTAGCTTTCTTT; CDR3 protein: CASSLRDRGLAFF
D gene: TRBD1; clone size: .; J gene: TRBJ2-3; V gene: TRBV5-1; CDR3 DNA: TGCGCCAGCAGCTTGGGCAGGGGGCGCGCAGATACGCAGTATTTT; CDR3 protein: CASSLGRGRADTQYF
D gene: TRBD2; clone size: few; J gene: TRBJ2-7; V gene: TRBV20-1; CDR3 DNA: TGCAGCCAAAGGGAGCGGGATGGTTACGAGCAGTACTTC; CDR3 protein: CSQRERDGYEQYF
D gene: .; clone size: .; J gene: TRBJ1-2; V gene: TRBV7-2; CDR3 DNA: TGTGCCAGCAGCTTAAAAGCCGGGACAATGACTGGCTACACCTTC; CDR3 protein: CASSLKAGTMTGYTF
D gene: TRBD1; clone size: many; J gene: TRBJ1-2; V gene: TRBV6-1; CDR3 DNA: TGTGCCAGCAACCCGACAGGGGGCAAAGGCTACACCTTC; CDR3 protein: CASNPTGGKGYTF
D gene: .; clone size: many; J gene: TRBJ2-3; V gene: TRBV29-1; CDR3 DNA: TGCAGCGCCAACCGGGACTCGCGGATATTCGCTAGCACAGATACGCAGTATTTT; CDR3 protein: CSANRDSRIFASTDTQYF
D gene: .; clone size: many; J gene: TRBJ2-1; V gene: TRBV5-1; CDR3 DNA: TGCGCCAGCAGCTTGGTGTCCGCAGGGGAGCAGTTCTTC; CDR3 protein: CASSLVSAGEQFF